Each of the 4 T cell receptor beta chains below was sequenced from the same sample in a study of T-cell reconstitution after alpha-beta-depleted transplantation in children. The authors prepared the TCRbeta library with unique molecular identifiers. Using its own MiXCR run on the PCR reads, TCRdb lists one record per CDR3 protein. The sample has 240,000 or so distinct CDR3 sequences; more than 10% are singletons. Sequencing was performed on PBMCs from the stem cell graft donor, taken from the stem cell graft. The receptors shown here come from a human donor who donated a stem cell graft to a child with acute lymphoblastic leukemia.

Ten or more counts support this clonotype. This chain links TRBV29-1 with TRBJ2-7; D is ambiguous. The V gene lost 7 bases and the J gene lost 7 bases, with 23 bases spanning the gap. The CDR3 is 14 residues long. Germline lookup yields CDR1 SQVTM and CDR2 ANQGSEA. As DNA, the CDR3 is TGCAGCGCATCCCCCCTGGTAGGAGCGACTGAGCAGTACTTC. It encodes CSASPLVGATEQYF.

The chain's CDR3 is CASSLQGLANYGYTF. As DNA, the CDR3 is TGTGCCAGCAGTTTGCAGGGTTTAGCTAACTATGGCTACACCTTC. The V gene is TRBV27, the J gene TRBJ1-2, with D possibly matching TRBD1 (5 bases). The germline CDR1 and CDR2 sequences are MNHEY and SMNVEV (reference sequence). The CDR3 sequence is 15 residues long. V shed 3 bases and J shed 0 bases, with 11 bases lying between them.

This clonotype came up many times. The J gene is TRBJ2-7, the V gene TRBV29-1; TRBD2 matches 7 bases. V lost 7 bases to trimming and J lost 3 bases; unmatched junction nucleotides: 9. Germline-derived CDR1 and CDR2 are SQVTM and ANQGSEA. The CDR3 has 13 residues. CDR3 residues: CSATGGRGYEQYF. The CDR3 DNA is TGCAGCGCCACGGGGGGTAGGGGCTACGAGCAGTACTTC.

This clonotype was recorded many times. The chain uses TRBV7-8 and TRBJ1-4; 9 bases map to TRBD1. The CDR3 spans 14 residues. Losses at the gene ends were 5 bases for V and 6 bases for J; bases not matched to a gene: 4. Per the germline V gene, CDR1 is SGHVS and CDR2 is FQNEAQ. The CDR3: CASSGTGKDEKLFF. As DNA, the CDR3 is TGTGCCAGCAGCGGGACAGGGAAGGATGAAAAACTGTTTTTT.